These 23 T cell receptor beta chains were sequenced from one sample in a study of cytomegalovirus exposure and HLA in healthy donors. With 60 Vbeta and 13 Jbeta primers, the PCR was carried out. Generated by immunoSEQ multiplex PCR, the TCRdb table keeps only in-frame clones and is missing some. The sample includes about 120,000 clones, 70% to 75% of them seen just once. Specimen: PBMCs. The receptors here all came from a woman under 30 in good health and CMV-seronegative.

This chain joins TRBV18 and TRBJ2-1; tentatively, D is TRBD2 (5 bases). Germline assignment: CDR1 KGHSH and CDR2 LQKENI. V was clipped by 2 bases and J by 8 bases, with 7 bases between them. The CDR3 runs 12 residues. In nucleotides, the CDR3 is TGTGCCAGCTCACCAGCGGGTGATGAGCAGTTCTTC. Amino acids: CASSPAGDEQFF. Variable domain in full (rest from reference TRBV18 and TRBJ2-1): NAGVMQNPRHLVRRRGQEARLRCSPMKGHSHVYWYRQLPEEGLKFMVYLQKENIIDESGMPKERFSAEFPKEGPSILRIQQVVRGDSAAYFCASSPAGDEQFFGPGTRLTVL.

The genes are TRBV6-1 and TRBJ1-2, with D possibly matching TRBD1 (6 bases). This CDR3 contains 13 residues. From germline, CDR1 is MNHNS and CDR2 SASEGT. V was clipped by 3 bases and J by 4 bases, with 9 bases between them. CDR3: CASSEQGSYGYTF. For the CDR3, the DNA is TGTGCCAGCAGTGAGCAGGGGTCCTATGGCTACACCTTC.

The chain links TRBV5-8 to TRBJ2-5, with 7 bases matching TRBD1. Trimming at V came to 4 bases and at J to 2 bases, leaving 11 bases not matched to a gene. The CDR3 extends over 16 amino acids. Germline V gene data show CDR1 as SGHTS and CDR2 as YDEGEE. Written as DNA, the CDR3 is TGTGCCAGCAGCACCCGGAGGACAGGACAACAAGAGACCCAGTACTTC. This encodes CASSTRRTGQQETQYF.

This sequence joins TRBV28 and TRBJ1-5; TRBD1 is a possible D gene (6 bases). The CDR3 runs 14 residues. The V end was cut by 5 bases, the J end by 11 bases, with 19 bases between. Germline lookup yields CDR1 MDHEN and CDR2 SYDVKM. For the CDR3, the DNA is TGTGCCAGCAGTCCACGAGGCAGGGGTAGGGCCCAGCATTTT. It codes for CASSPRGRGRAQHF.

In DNA form, the CDR3 reads TGCGCCAGCAGCCAACCTAGCGGGGGAGCTTACAATGAGCAGTTCTTC. Translating it yields CASSQPSGGAYNEQFF. The J gene is TRBJ2-1, the V gene TRBV4-1; 10 bases are a match to TRBD2. The CDR3 loop spans 16 amino acids. V lost 2 bases to trimming and J lost 4 bases; unmatched junction nucleotides: 5. The germline CDR1 and CDR2 sequences are MGHRA and YSYEKL.

DNA for the CDR3: TGTGCCACCAGCAGCGGGGGGGCGCTGGGAGAGACCCAGTACTTC. Translated, it gives CATSSGGALGETQYF. The rearrangement joins TRBV15 to TRBJ2-5; TRBD2 aligns across 8 bases. The CDR3 totals 15 residues. Unmatched junction bases numbered 7, after V lost 3 bases and J lost 4 bases. Germline V CDR1 and CDR2: LNHNV, YYDKDF (reference sequence).

The chain combines TRBV5-1 with TRBJ2-7; 9 nucleotides agree with TRBD1. CDR3 size: 17 residues. The V gene end was trimmed by 3 bases and the J gene end by 2 bases; junction bases not matched to a gene: 12. Per the germline V gene, CDR1 is SGHRS and CDR2 is YFSETQ. In DNA, the CDR3 is TGCGCCAGCAGCTCCCGAACAGGGGGCGTCGCTACCTACGAGCAGTACTTC. It yields the protein CASSSRTGGVATYEQYF.

The chain has TRBV11-2 and TRBJ1-3; tentatively, D is TRBD1 (5 bases). Germline lookup yields CDR1 SGHAT and CDR2 FQNNGV. The V gene lost 2 bases and the J gene lost 4 bases, with 12 bases spanning the gap. CDR3 size: 15 residues. CDR3 amino acids: CASSLTGVAGNTIYF. The CDR3 DNA reads as TGTGCCAGCAGCTTAACAGGCGTCGCGGGAAACACCATATATTTT.

A single count supports this clone. The chain combines TRBV25-1 with TRBJ1-2; D unresolved. The length of the CDR3 is 11 residues. V was shortened by 6 bases and J by 8 bases, with 10 bases between the two germline ends. Germline V gene data show CDR1 as MGHDK and CDR2 as SYGVNS. CDR3 loop: CASSLLGGYTF. DNA of the CDR3: TGTGCCAGCAGCTTATTGGGCGGCTACACCTTC.

J is TRBJ1-5 and V is TRBV2; D not certain. Trimming shortened V by 4 bases and J by 4 bases, and 11 bases separated the two germline ends. CDR1 SNHLY and CDR2 FYNNEI come from the germline V gene. The CDR3 contains 14 residues. In DNA form, the CDR3 reads TGTGCCAGCAGTGTTGTACCGGGGAATCAGCCCCAGCATTTT. Translated: CASSVVPGNQPQHF. Supplemented by reference TRBV2 and TRBJ1-5, the full variable domain reads EPEVTQTPSHQVTQMGQEVILRCVPISNHLYFYWYRQILGQKVEFLVSFYNNEISEKSEIFDDQFSVERPDGSNFTLKIRSTKLEDSAMYFCASSVVPGNQPQHFGDGTRLSIL.

The V gene is TRBV5-4, the J gene TRBJ2-7, with 10 bases fitting TRBD1. V was clipped by 5 bases and J by 1 base; unmatched bases: 6. The CDR3 extends over 15 amino acids. CDR1 and CDR2 (germline): SGHNT, YYREEE (reference sequence). Here the CDR3 reads CASSSRDRGSYEQYF. CDR3 in DNA: TGTGCCAGCAGTTCCCGGGACAGGGGATCCTACGAGCAGTACTTC. Looking up the rest from reference TRBV5-4 and TRBJ2-7 gives the full variable domain: ETGVTQSPTHLIKTRGQQVTLRCSSQSGHNTVSWYQQALGQGPQFIFQYYREEENGRGNFPPRFSGLQFPNYSSELNVNALELDDSALYLCASSSRDRGSYEQYFGPGTRLTVT.

This rearrangement joins TRBV4-1 to TRBJ2-7; 8 positions match TRBD1. CDR1 is MGHRA, CDR2 YSYEKL, per germline. CDR3 length: 15 amino acids. Trimming removed 3 bases from V and 5 bases from J; junction bases left unmatched: 9. CDR3 sequence reads: CASSHRTGISHEQYF. The DNA for the CDR3 is TGCGCCAGCAGCCACCGGACAGGGATCTCACACGAGCAGTACTTC.

The V and J genes are TRBV5-1 and TRBJ1-1, with D possibly matching TRBD1 (5 bases). CDR1 is SGHRS and CDR2 is YFSETQ in the germline V gene. V lost 4 bases and J lost 6, with 16 bases in between. CDR3 length: 14 amino acids. The CDR3 region is CASSTNLPGAEAFF. The CDR3 DNA reads as TGCGCCAGCAGCACGAACCTCCCGGGGGCTGAAGCTTTCTTT.

The chain links TRBV5-4 to TRBJ2-7; 8 positions match TRBD2. There are 15 residues in the CDR3. Trimming took 0 bases from V and 7 from J; bases not matched to a gene: 9. In germline, CDR1 is SGHNT, CDR2 YYREEE (reference sequence). For the CDR3, the DNA is TGTGCCAGCAGCTTGGAGGGGACTAGAGGGCGTGAGCAGTACTTC. It codes for CASSLEGTRGREQYF.

The sample holds one count of this clone. The CDR3 loop is CASSPPSGSVNEQYF. For the CDR3, the DNA is TGTGCCAGCAGTCCCCCTAGCGGGAGTGTCAACGAGCAGTACTTC. The chain is built from TRBV27 and TRBJ2-7, with 10 nucleotides matching TRBD2. The CDR3 is 15 residues long. V shed 5 bases, J shed 5 bases, and the junction held 9 bases outside the gene matches. The germline V gene has CDR1 MNHEY and CDR2 SMNVEV (reference sequence).

The V call is TRBV2, the J call TRBJ1-1; D not resolved. Germline V gives CDR1 SNHLY, CDR2 FYNNEI. V was clipped by 5 bases and J by 1 base, with 17 bases between them. The CDR3 length is 16 residues. The CDR3 bases are TGTGCCAGCAGTTCCTCGAGGAGGCGTTGGAACACTGAAGCTTTCTTT. Translation gives CASSSSRRRWNTEAFF.

The rearrangement uses TRBV15 and TRBJ1-3; D uncertain. The CDR3 runs 13 residues. Germline CDR1 reads LNHNV; CDR2 reads YYDKDF (reference sequence). The germline V and J ends were trimmed by 2 bases and 7 bases, with 9 bases remaining between them. The DNA of the CDR3 is TGTGCCACCAGCAGATTATACGGGAACACCATATATTTT. This translates into CATSRLYGNTIYF.

This clone came up once. The chain links TRBV5-4 to TRBJ1-2; possibly TRBD1 for D (6 bases). The CDR3 has 14 amino acids. The germline gives CDR1 SGHNT, CDR2 YYREEE (reference sequence). The V gene lost 4 bases and the J gene lost 8 bases, with 18 bases spanning the gap. CDR3 protein: CASSPWGGRGGYTF. DNA of the CDR3: TGTGCCAGCAGCCCATGGGGGGGGCGTGGAGGCTACACCTTC.

The chain employs TRBV30 and TRBJ1-2; D is uncertain. The CDR3 extends over 11 amino acids. Germline V gene lookup returns CDR1 GTSNPN and CDR2 SVGIG (reference sequence). The V end was cut by 3 bases, the J end by 7 bases, with 9 bases between. CDR3 nucleotide sequence: TGTGCCTGGAGCCATGGCTTTGGCTACACCTTC. This encodes CAWSHGFGYTF. The entire variable domain, with the rest obtained from reference TRBV30 and TRBJ1-2, is as follows: SQTIHQWPATLVQPVGSPLSLECTVEGTSNPNLYWYRQAAGRGLQLLFYSVGIGQISSEVPQNLSASRPQDRQFILSSKKLLLSDSGFYLCAWSHGFGYTFGSGTRLTVV.

V and J are TRBV4-1 and TRBJ1-5, with D perhaps matching TRBD1 (6 bases). Trimming left V 1 base short and J 2 bases short, with 9 bases between. Per germline, CDR1 MGHRA and CDR2 YSYEKL. The CDR3 contains 15 residues. CDR3 protein: CASSQGGPGNQPQHF. CDR3 coding DNA: TGCGCCAGCAGCCAAGGGGGGCCAGGCAATCAGCCCCAGCATTTT.

The rearrangement joins TRBV19 to TRBJ1-5; 7 bases fit TRBD1. There are 14 residues in the CDR3. V trimming: 10 bases; J trimming: 6 bases; junction bases outside the gene matches: 12. The germline CDR1 and CDR2 sequences are LNHDA and SQIVND (reference sequence). CDR3 loop: CATHLGTVGQPQHF. In DNA, the CDR3 is TGTGCCACCCACCTAGGGACAGTCGGTCAGCCCCAGCATTTT.

Comment on this clone: In the same sample, other DNA sequences code for this CDR3. This chain uses TRBV6-5 with TRBJ1-6; TRBD1 aligns across 8 bases. Germline values: CDR1 MNHEY, CDR2 SVGAGI. V was pared by 2 bases and J by 7 bases, with 1 base of the junction left unmatched. This CDR3 is 14 amino acids long. The CDR3 DNA reads TGTGCCAGCAGTTACGCAGGGGGCAATTCACCCCTCCACTTT. Protein sequence: CASSYAGGNSPLHF.

The rearrangement uses TRBV7-8 and TRBJ1-5; no clear D. The germline CDR1 and CDR2 sequences are SGHVS and FQNEAQ. V lost 1 base to trimming and J lost 2 bases, with 9 bases between them. The CDR3 totals 15 residues. The DNA of the CDR3 is TGTGCCAGCAGCTTAGAGAGGGCCCGCAATCAGCCCCAGCATTTT. It yields the protein CASSLERARNQPQHF. The whole variable domain, filled in from reference TRBV7-8 and TRBJ1-5, reads GAGVSQSPRYKVAKRGQDVALRCDPISGHVSLFWYQQALGQGPEFLTYFQNEAQLDKSGLPSDRFFAERPEGSVSTLKIQRTQQEDSAVYLCASSLERARNQPQHFGDGTRLSIL.